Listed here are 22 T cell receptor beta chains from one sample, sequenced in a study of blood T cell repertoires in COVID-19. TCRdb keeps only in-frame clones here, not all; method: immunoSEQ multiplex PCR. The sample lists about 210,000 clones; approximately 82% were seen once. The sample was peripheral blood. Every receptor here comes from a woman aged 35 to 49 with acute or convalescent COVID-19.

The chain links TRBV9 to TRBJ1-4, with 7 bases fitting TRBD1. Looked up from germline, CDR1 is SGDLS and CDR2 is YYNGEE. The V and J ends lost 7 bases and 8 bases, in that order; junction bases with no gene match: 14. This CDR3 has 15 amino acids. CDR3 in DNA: TGTGCCAGCGGGGGTGGACAGGCCGGGAAGGAAAAACTGTTTTTT. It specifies CASGGGQAGKEKLFF.

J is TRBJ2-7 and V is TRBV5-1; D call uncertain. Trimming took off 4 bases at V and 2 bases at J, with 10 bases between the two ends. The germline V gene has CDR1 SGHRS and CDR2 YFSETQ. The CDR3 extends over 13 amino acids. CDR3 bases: TGCGCCAGCAGCCCCCCCCTTACCTACGAGCAGTACTTC. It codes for CASSPPLTYEQYF.

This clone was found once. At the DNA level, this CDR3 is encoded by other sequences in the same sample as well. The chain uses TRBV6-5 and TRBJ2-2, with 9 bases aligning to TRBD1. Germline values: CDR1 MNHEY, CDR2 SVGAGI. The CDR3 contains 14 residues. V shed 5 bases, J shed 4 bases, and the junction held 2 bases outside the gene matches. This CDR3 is CASSRDRATGELFF. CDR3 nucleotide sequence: TGTGCCAGCAGTAGGGACAGGGCCACCGGGGAGCTGTTTTTT.

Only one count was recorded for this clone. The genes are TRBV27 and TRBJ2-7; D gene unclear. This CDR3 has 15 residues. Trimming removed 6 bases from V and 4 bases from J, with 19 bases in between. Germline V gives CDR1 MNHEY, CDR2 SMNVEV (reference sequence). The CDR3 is CASRYKPAPSYEQYF. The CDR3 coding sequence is TGTGCCAGCAGATACAAACCCGCCCCCTCTTACGAGCAGTACTTC.

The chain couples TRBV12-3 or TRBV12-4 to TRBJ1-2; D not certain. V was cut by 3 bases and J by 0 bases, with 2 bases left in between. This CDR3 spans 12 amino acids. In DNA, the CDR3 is TGTGCCAGCAGTTTCTCTAACTATGGCTACACCTTC. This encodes CASSFSNYGYTF.

For the CDR3, the DNA is TGTGCCAGCAGTTCAACGGGAGGGACCTTCTCCTACGAGCAGTACTTC. Residues: CASSSTGGTFSYEQYF. The chain has TRBV7-8 and TRBJ2-7, with 8 bases matching TRBD2. CDR1 is SGHVS and CDR2 is FQNEAQ in the germline V gene. There are 16 residues in the CDR3. Trimming cost V 6 bases and J 0 bases; bases outside gene matches: 10.

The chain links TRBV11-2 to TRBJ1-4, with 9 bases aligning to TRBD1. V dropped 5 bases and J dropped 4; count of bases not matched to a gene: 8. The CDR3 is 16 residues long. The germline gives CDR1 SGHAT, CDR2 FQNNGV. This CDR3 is CASSLTGTGNNEKLFF. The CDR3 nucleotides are TGTGCCAGCAGCCTAACAGGGACAGGGAATAATGAAAAACTGTTTTTT.

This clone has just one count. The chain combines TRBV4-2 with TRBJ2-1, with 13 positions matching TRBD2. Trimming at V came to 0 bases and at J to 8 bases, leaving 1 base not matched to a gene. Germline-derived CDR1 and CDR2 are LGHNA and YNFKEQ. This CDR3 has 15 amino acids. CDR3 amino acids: CASSQEGLAGDEQFF. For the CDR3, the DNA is TGTGCCAGCAGCCAAGAAGGACTAGCGGGGGATGAGCAGTTCTTC.

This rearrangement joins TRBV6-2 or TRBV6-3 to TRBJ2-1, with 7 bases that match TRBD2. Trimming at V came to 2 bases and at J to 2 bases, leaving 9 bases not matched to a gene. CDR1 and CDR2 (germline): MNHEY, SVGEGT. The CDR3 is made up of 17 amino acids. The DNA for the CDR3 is TGTGCCAGCAGTTACGCGGCTAGCGGTCCTCCCTACAATGAGCAGTTCTTC. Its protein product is CASSYAASGPPYNEQFF.

CDR3 in amino acids: CSATRNAANYGYTF. The CDR3, as DNA: TGCAGCGCCACGAGGAACGCAGCTAACTATGGCTACACCTTC. The chain uses TRBV29-1 and TRBJ1-2; D unresolved. CDR1 is SQVTM, CDR2 ANQGSEA, per germline. CDR3 size: 14 residues. The V and J ends lost 7 bases and 0 bases respectively, with 15 bases between them.

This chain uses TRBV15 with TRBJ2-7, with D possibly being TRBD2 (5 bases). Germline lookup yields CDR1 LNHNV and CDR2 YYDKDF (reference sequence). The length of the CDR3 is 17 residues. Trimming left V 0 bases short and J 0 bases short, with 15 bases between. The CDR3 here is CATSREGVWAGSYEQYF. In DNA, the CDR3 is TGTGCCACCAGCAGAGAGGGCGTGTGGGCGGGCTCCTACGAGCAGTACTTC.

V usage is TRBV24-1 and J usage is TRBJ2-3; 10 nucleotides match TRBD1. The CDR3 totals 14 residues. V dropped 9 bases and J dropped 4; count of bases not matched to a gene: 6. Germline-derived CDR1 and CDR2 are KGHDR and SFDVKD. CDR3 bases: TGTGCCACCGGGACAGGGGAAGGCCCAGATACGCAGTATTTT. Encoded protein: CATGTGEGPDTQYF.

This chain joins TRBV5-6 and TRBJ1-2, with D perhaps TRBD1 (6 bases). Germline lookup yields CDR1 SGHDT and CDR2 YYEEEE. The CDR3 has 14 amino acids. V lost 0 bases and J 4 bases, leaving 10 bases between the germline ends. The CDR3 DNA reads TGTGCCAGCAGCTTGGGGACAGCCCTCTATGGCTACACCTTC. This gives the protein CASSLGTALYGYTF.

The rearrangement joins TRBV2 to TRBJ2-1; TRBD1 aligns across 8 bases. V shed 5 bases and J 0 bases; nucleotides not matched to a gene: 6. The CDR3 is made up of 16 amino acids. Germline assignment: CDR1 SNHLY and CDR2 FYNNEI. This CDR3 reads CASSKTGEYSYNEQFF. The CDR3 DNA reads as TGTGCCAGCAGTAAGACAGGGGAATACTCCTACAATGAGCAGTTCTTC.

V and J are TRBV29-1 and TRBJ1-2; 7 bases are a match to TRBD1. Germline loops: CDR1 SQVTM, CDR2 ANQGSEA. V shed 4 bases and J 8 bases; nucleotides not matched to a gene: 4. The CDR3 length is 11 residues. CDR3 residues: CSVAGGNGYTF. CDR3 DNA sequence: TGCAGCGTTGCAGGGGGTAACGGCTACACCTTC.

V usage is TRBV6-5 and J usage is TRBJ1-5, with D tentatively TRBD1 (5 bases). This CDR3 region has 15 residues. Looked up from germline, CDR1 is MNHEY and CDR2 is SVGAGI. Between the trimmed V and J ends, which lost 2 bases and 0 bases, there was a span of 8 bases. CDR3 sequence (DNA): TGTGCCAGCAGTTACAAGGGACTTAGCAATCAGCCCCAGCATTTT. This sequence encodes CASSYKGLSNQPQHF.

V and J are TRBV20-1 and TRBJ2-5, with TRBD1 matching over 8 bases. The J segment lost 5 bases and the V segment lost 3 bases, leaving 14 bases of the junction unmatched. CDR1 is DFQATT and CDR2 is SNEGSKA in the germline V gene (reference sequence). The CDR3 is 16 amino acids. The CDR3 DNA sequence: TGCAGTGCTAGTACTCGACAGGGGTGGGTTTGGGAGACCCAGTACTTC. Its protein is CSASTRQGWVWETQYF.

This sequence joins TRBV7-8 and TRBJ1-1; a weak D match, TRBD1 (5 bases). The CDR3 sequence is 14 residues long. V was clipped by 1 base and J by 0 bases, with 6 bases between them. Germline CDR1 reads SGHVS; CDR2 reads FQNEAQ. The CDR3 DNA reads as TGTGCCAGCAGCTTAGGACAGCTGAACACTGAAGCTTTCTTT. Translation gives CASSLGQLNTEAFF.

The CDR3 bases are TGTGCCAGCACGGTTAGACAGACCCTCTCCTACGAGCAGTACTTC. It specifies CASTVRQTLSYEQYF. This rearrangement joins TRBV2 to TRBJ2-7, with TRBD1 as a possible D gene (5 bases). V lost 7 bases and J 0 bases, leaving 16 bases between the germline ends. From germline, CDR1 is SNHLY and CDR2 FYNNEI. The CDR3 runs 15 residues.

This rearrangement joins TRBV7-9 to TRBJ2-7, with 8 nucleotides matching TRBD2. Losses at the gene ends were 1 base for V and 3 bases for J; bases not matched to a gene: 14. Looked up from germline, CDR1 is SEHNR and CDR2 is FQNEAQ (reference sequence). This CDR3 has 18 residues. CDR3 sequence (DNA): TGTGCCAGCAGCTTAGTTGGTGGTAGCGGGATATCTCTCTACGAGCAGTACTTC. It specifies CASSLVGGSGISLYEQYF.

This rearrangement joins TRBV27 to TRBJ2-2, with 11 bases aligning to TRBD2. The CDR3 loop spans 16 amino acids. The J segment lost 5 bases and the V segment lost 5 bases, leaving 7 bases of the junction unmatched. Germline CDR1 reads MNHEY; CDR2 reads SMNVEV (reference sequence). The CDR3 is CASSRRLAGRTGELFF. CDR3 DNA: TGTGCCAGCAGTCGCAGACTAGCGGGACGGACCGGGGAGCTGTTTTTT.

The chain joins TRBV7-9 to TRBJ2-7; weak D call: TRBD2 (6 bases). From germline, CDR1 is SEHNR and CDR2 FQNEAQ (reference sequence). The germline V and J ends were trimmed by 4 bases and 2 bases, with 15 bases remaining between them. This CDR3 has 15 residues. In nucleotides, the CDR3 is TGTGCCAGCAGCTCAGATACTAGCAGTGCCTACGAGCAGTACTTC. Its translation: CASSSDTSSAYEQYF.